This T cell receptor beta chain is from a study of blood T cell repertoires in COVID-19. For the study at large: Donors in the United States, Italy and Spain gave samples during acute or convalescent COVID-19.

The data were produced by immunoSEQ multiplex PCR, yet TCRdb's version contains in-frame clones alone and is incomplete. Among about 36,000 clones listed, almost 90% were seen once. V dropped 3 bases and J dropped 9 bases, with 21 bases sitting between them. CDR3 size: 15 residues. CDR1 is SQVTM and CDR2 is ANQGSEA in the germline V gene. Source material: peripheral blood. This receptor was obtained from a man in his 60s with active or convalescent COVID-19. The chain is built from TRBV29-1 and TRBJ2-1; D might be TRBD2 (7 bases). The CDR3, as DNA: TGCAGCGTTGAGGGGGCGGGCATGAGGGAGGGTGAGCAGTTCTTC. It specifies CSVEGAGMREGEQFF.